These 4 T cell receptor beta chains came from one sample sequenced in a study of technical replicates of blood from several donors. The assay was immunoSEQ multiplex PCR, and TCRdb's table has in-frame clones only and misses some. The sample has 70,000 to 80,000 clones, around 97% seen once; the top ten hold around 0.2%. Sequenced input: T cells isolated from PBMCs. These receptors were collected from a human donor in good health.

This chain connects TRBV11-3 to TRBJ1-6; 10 nucleotides agree with TRBD1. CDR1 SGHNT and CDR2 YENEEA come from the germline V gene. The CDR3 is 16 residues long. The V segment lost 5 bases and the J segment 6 bases; nucleotides outside the gene matches: 7. CDR3 sequence reads: CASSAAGQGFNSPLHF. CDR3 bases: TGTGCCAGCAGCGCTGCGGGACAGGGGTTTAATTCACCCCTCCACTTT.

The V and J genes are TRBV27 and TRBJ2-7; 14 bases fit TRBD2. The CDR3 has 15 residues. Unmatched junction bases numbered 1, after V lost 2 bases and J lost 4 bases. The germline gives CDR1 MNHEY, CDR2 SMNVEV (reference sequence). The CDR3 sequence: CASSLRTSGRYEQYF. CDR3 coding DNA: TGTGCCAGCAGTTTACGGACTAGCGGGAGGTACGAGCAGTACTTC.

The chain recombines TRBV9 with TRBJ1-1, with D hard to call. Trimming took 1 base from V and 1 from J, leaving 8 bases between them. The germline V gene has CDR1 SGDLS and CDR2 YYNGEE. This CDR3 contains 14 residues. The CDR3 loop is CASSVSPQNTEAFF. The CDR3 coding sequence is TGTGCCAGCAGCGTATCCCCACAGAACACTGAAGCTTTCTTT.

V is TRBV19 and J is TRBJ1-5, with D maybe TRBD1 (6 bases). The CDR3 covers 15 residues. CDR1 LNHDA and CDR2 SQIVND come from the germline V gene (reference sequence). Trimming took 6 bases from V and 0 from J, leaving 12 bases between them. CDR3 nucleotides: TGTGCCAGTAGGACCGGACAGTATAGCAATCAGCCCCAGCATTTT. Its translation is CASRTGQYSNQPQHF. The complete variable domain, with remaining parts taken from reference TRBV19 and TRBJ1-5, reads DGGITQSPKYLFRKEGQNVTLSCEQNLNHDAMYWYRQDPGQGLRLIYYSQIVNDFQKGDIAEGYSVSREKKESFPLTVTSAQKNPTAFYLCASRTGQYSNQPQHFGDGTRLSIL.